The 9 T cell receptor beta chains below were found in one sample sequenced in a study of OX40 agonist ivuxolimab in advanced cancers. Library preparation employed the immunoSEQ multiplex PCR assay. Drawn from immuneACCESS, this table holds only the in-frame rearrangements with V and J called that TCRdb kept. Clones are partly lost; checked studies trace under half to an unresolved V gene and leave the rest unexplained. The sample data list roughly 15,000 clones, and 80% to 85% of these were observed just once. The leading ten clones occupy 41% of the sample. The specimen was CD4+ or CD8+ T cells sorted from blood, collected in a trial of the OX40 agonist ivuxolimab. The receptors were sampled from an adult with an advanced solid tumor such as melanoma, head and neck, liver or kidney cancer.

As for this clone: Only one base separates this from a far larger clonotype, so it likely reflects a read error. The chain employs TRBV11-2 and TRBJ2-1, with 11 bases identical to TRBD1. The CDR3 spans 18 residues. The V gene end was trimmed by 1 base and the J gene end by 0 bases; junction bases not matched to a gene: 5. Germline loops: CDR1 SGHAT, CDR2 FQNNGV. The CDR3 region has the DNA TGTGCCAGCAGCTTAGGCTTCGGGACAGGGGGCTCCTACAATGAGCAGTTCTTC. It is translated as CASSLGFGTGGSYNEQFF. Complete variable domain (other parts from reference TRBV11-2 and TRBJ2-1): EAGVAQSPRYKIIEKRQSVAFWCNPISGHATLYWYQQILGQGPKLLIQFQNNGVVDDSQLPKDRFSAERLKGVDSTLKIQPAKLEDSAVYLCASSLGFGTGGSYNEQFFGPGTRLTVL.

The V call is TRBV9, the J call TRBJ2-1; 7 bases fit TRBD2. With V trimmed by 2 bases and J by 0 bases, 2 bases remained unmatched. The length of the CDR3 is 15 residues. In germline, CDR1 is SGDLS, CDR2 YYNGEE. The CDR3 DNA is TGTGCCAGCAGCGTTTCGGGGGGCTCCTACAATGAGCAGTTCTTC. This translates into CASSVSGGSYNEQFF.

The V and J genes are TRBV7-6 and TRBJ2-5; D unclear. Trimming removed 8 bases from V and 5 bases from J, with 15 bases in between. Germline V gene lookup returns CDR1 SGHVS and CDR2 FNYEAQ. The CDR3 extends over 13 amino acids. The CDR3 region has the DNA TGTGCCAGCGGGGTGCGCCTGCTGGAGACCCAGTACTTC. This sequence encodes CASGVRLLETQYF.

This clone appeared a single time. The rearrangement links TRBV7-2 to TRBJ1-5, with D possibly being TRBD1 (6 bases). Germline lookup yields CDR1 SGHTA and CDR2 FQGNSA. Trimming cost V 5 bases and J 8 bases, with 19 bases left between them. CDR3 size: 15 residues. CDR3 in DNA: TGTGCCAGCAGCCACGATACAGGGAGTCCAGAGCCCCAGCATTTT. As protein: CASSHDTGSPEPQHF.

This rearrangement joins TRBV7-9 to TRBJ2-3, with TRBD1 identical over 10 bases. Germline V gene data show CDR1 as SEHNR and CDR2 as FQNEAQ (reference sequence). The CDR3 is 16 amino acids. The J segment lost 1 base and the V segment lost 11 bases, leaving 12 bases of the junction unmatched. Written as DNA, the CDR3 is TGTGCCGTTGTGGCGCGTGACAGGGGGCGCACAGATACGCAGTATTTT. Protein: CAVVARDRGRTDTQYF.

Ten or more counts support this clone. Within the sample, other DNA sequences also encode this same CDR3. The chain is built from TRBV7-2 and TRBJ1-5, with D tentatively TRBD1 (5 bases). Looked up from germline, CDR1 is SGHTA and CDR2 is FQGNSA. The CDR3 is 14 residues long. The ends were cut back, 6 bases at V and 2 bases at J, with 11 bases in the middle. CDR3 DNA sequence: TGTGCCAGCAGTTGGGGGGACGGCAATCAGCCCCAGCATTTT. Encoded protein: CASSWGDGNQPQHF.

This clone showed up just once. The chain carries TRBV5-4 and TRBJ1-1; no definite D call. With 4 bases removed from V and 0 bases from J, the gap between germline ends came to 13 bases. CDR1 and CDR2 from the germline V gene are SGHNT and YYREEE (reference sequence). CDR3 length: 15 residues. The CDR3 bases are TGTGCCAGCAGCCTCAGCCAGGCCATGAACACTGAAGCTTTCTTT. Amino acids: CASSLSQAMNTEAFF.

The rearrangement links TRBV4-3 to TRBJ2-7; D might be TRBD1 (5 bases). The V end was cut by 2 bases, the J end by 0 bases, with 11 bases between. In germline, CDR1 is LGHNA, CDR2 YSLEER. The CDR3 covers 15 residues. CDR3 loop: CASSQRTDNSYEQYF. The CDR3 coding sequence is TGCGCCAGCAGCCAACGTACGGACAACTCCTACGAGCAGTACTTC.

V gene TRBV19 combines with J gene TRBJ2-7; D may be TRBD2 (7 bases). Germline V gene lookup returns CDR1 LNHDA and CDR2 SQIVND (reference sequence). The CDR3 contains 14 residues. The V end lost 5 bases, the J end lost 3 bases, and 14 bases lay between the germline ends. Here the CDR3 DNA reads TGTGCCAGTAGTCCCAAGGGGGGGAACTACGAGCAGTACTTC. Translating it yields CASSPKGGNYEQYF.